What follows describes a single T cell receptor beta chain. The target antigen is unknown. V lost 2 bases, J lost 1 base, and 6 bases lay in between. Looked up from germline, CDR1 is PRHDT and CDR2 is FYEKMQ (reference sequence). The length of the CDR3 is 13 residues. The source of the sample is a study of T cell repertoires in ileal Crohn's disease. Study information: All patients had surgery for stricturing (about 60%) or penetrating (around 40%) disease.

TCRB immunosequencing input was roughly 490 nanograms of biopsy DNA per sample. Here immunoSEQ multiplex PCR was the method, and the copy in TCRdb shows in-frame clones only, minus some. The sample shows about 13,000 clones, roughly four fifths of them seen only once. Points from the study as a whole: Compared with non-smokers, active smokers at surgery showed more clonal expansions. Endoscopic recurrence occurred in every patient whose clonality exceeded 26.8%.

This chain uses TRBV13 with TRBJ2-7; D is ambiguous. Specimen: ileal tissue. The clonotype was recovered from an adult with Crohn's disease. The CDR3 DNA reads TGTGCCAGCAGCTTAAAGAGTTCCTACGAGCAGTACTTC. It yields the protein CASSLKSSYEQYF.